Each of the 20 T cell receptor beta chains below was sequenced from the same sample in a study of T and B cells in COVID-19 patients. Each TRB amplification used roughly 220-550 ng of genomic DNA from blood. TRB rearrangements were amplified by multiplex PCR with BIOMED2 TRB-A/B primers. Via MiXCR, TCRdb re-called the multiplex PCR reads, giving one row per CDR3 protein. The sample lists roughly 12,000 distinct CDR3 sequences, approximately 29% occurring once. The sequenced sample consisted of blood. Receptors originate from a human donor who had recovered from COVID-19.

The V and J genes are TRBV15 and TRBJ2-7; TRBD2 matches at 16 bases. The CDR3 is 18 amino acids. Germline-derived CDR1 and CDR2 are LNHNV and YYDKDF (reference sequence). V lost 1 base and J lost 4; bases outside the gene matches: 7. The CDR3 DNA reads TGTGCCACCAGCAGAGTGAGGGGGACTAGCGGGGGGGTTTACGAGCAGTACGTC. It specifies CATSRVRGTSGGVYEQYV.

This chain uses TRBV27 with TRBJ2-7; D possibly uses TRBD1 or TRBD2 (5 bases each). Germline values: CDR1 MNHEY, CDR2 SMNVEV (reference sequence). The CDR3 contains 15 residues. V gave up 6 bases and J gave up 2 bases, with 17 bases separating them. CDR3 bases: TGTGCCAGCAGCTCCACAGAGGGGCCGGCCTACGAGCAGTACTTC. Translated: CASSSTEGPAYEQYF.

The chain carries TRBV10-3 and TRBJ1-1; no clear D gene. The CDR3 is made up of 11 amino acids. CDR1 is ENHRY and CDR2 is SYGVKD in the germline V gene. The ends were cut back, 6 bases at V and 8 bases at J, with 10 bases in the middle. CDR3 sequence (DNA): TGTGCCATCAGGGAATCTTCGGAAGCTTTCTTT. Its translation is CAIRESSEAFF.

This clonotype was detected a few times. This chain uses TRBV19 with TRBJ1-5; D perhaps matches TRBD1 (6 bases). CDR3 length: 17 amino acids. Germline V gene sequence: CDR1 LNHDA, CDR2 SQIVND (reference sequence). The V end was cut by 1 base, the J end by 7 bases, with 20 bases between. Here the CDR3 DNA reads TGTGCCAGTAGTATAGGAGCGACGGCAGGCAGGGGCCAGCCCCAGCATTTT. Its translation is CASSIGATAGRGQPQHF.

The chain combines TRBV18 with TRBJ1-4, with D tentatively TRBD1 (5 bases). This CDR3 region has 14 residues. Germline V gene lookup returns CDR1 KGHSH and CDR2 LQKENI. Trimming removed 2 bases at V and 3 bases at J, with 7 bases between. CDR3 residues: CASSPGAANEKLFF. For the CDR3, the DNA is TGTGCCAGCTCACCAGGGGCTGCTAATGAAAAACTGTTTTTT.

This chain connects TRBV20-1 to TRBJ2-7; no clear D. This CDR3 has 12 amino acids. CDR1 and CDR2 from the germline V gene are DFQATT and SNEGSKA (reference sequence). Trimming took off 6 bases at V and 6 bases at J, with 15 bases between the two ends. The CDR3 bases are TGCAGTGCGGAAGGTATTTCGCTCGAGCAGTACTTC. Translated: CSAEGISLEQYF.

In its sample, this clonotype ranks as medium-sized. The chain is built from TRBV19 and TRBJ1-6, with D possibly being TRBD1 (5 bases). This CDR3 region has 13 residues. V shed 6 bases and J shed 8 bases, with 11 bases lying between them. Per the germline V gene, CDR1 is LNHDA and CDR2 is SQIVND (reference sequence). The CDR3 is CASRRQHDSPLHF. The CDR3 coding sequence is TGTGCCAGTAGAAGACAGCATGATTCACCCCTCCACTTT.

This clonotype was seen many times. V usage is TRBV30 and J usage is TRBJ2-3; perhaps TRBD2 as D (6 bases). The ends were cut back, 7 bases at V and 6 bases at J, with 17 bases in the middle. Germline V lookup: CDR1 GTSNPN, CDR2 SVGIG (reference sequence). This CDR3 is built from 13 residues. The CDR3 DNA reads TGTGCCTTCCTATTAGGTGCGGGGGATACGCAGTATTTT. Its translation: CAFLLGAGDTQYF.

V and J are TRBV5-6 and TRBJ2-7; unclear D gene. Germline-derived CDR1 and CDR2 are SGHDT and YYEEEE. The CDR3 is 12 residues long. V was shortened by 0 bases and J by 5 bases, with 6 bases between the two germline ends. The CDR3 DNA sequence: TGTGCCAGCAGCTTGGAGGGAAACGAGCAGTACGTC. Residues: CASSLEGNEQYV.

The chain links TRBV4-3 to TRBJ2-1; TRBD2 aligns across 14 bases. There are 19 residues in the CDR3. Germline CDR1 LGHNA, CDR2 YSLEER. V was clipped by 0 bases and J by 0 bases; unmatched bases: 4. CDR3 DNA sequence: TGCGCCAGCAGCCAAGATCGACTAGCGGGAGGGAGCTCCTACAATGAGCAGTTCTTC. Translated, it gives CASSQDRLAGGSSYNEQFF.

DNA of the CDR3: TGTGCCAGCAAACCGGGACAGGGGTATCAGCCCCAGCATTTT. This sequence encodes CASKPGQGYQPQHF. The chain joins TRBV6-5 to TRBJ1-5; TRBD1 matches 10 bases. Unmatched junction bases numbered 5, after V lost 7 bases and J lost 5 bases. The CDR3 is 14 amino acids. CDR1 MNHEY and CDR2 SVGAGI come from the germline V gene.

By share of the sample, this clonotype is medium-sized. The chain links TRBV12-3 or TRBV12-4 to TRBJ2-2; D call uncertain. Trimming pared 6 bases from V and 0 bases from J, leaving 8 bases between. The CDR3 length is 14 residues. The CDR3 DNA reads as TGTGCCAGCAGGCAGGTCGCGAACACCGGGGAGCTGTTTTTT. It is translated as CASRQVANTGELFF.

This clonotype was recorded a few times. V usage is TRBV7-2 and J usage is TRBJ2-7, with 11 bases aligning to TRBD1. Germline values: CDR1 SGHTA, CDR2 FQGNSA. Trimming cost V 5 bases and J 2 bases; bases outside gene matches: 5. This CDR3 region has 15 residues. The CDR3 region has the DNA TGTGCCAGCAGCCGGGACAGGGGGGGGACCTACGAGCAGTACGTC. Translating gives CASSRDRGGTYEQYV.

This clonotype is medium-sized. The chain combines TRBV19 with TRBJ2-5, with D perhaps matching TRBD1 or TRBD2 (5 bases each). V was trimmed by 4 bases and J by 2 bases, leaving 14 bases between them. CDR1 is LNHDA, CDR2 SQIVND, per germline (reference sequence). The CDR3 totals 15 residues. CDR3 loop: CASSTRLRQQETQYF. In DNA form, the CDR3 reads TGTGCCAGTAGTACGCGACTAAGACAGCAAGAGACCCAGTACTTC.

This chain connects TRBV6-5 to TRBJ1-6; D gene uncertain. Trimming took off 2 bases at V and 6 bases at J, with 8 bases between the two ends. The CDR3 sequence is 14 residues long. The germline V gene has CDR1 MNHEY and CDR2 SVGAGI. The CDR3 DNA reads as TGTGCCAGCAGTTACCCAGGCGGTAATTCACCCCTCCACTTT. Protein: CASSYPGGNSPLHF.

In this sample, this clonotype turned up a few times. The V and J genes are TRBV12-3 or TRBV12-4 and TRBJ1-2, with TRBD1 as a possible D gene (5 bases). V was cut by 5 bases and J by 8 bases, with 21 bases left in between. This CDR3 is 15 amino acids long. CDR3 loop: CASSPLDKPLDGYTF. For the CDR3, the DNA is TGTGCCAGCAGTCCCCTGGACAAGCCGCTAGACGGCTACACCTTC.

This clonotype showed up just once. This chain links TRBV7-2 with TRBJ2-1; 8 nucleotides agree with TRBD1. Germline CDR1 and CDR2: SGHTA and FQGNSA. There are 15 residues in the CDR3. The V gene end was trimmed by 1 base and the J gene end by 8 bases; junction bases not matched to a gene: 7. CDR3 coding DNA: TGTGCCAGCAGCTTAGGGGGGGACAGGTTGGATGAGCAGTTCTTC. Encoded protein: CASSLGGDRLDEQFF. Complete variable domain (other parts from reference TRBV7-2 and TRBJ2-1): GAGVSQSPSNKVTEKGKDVELRCDPISGHTALYWYRQSLGQGLEFLIYFQGNSAPDKSGLPSDRFSAERTGGSVSTLTIQRTQQEDSAVYLCASSLGGDRLDEQFFGPGTRLTVL.

The V and J genes are TRBV11-3 and TRBJ2-1, with no clear D. Germline CDR1 reads SGHNT; CDR2 reads YENEEA. The V end was cut by 2 bases, the J end by 6 bases, with 5 bases between. There are 12 residues in the CDR3. CDR3 protein: CASSLLVNEQFF. As DNA, the CDR3 is TGTGCCAGCAGCTTACTCGTCAATGAGCAGTTCTTC.

Sample share makes this clonotype medium-sized. The rearrangement uses TRBV29-1 and TRBJ2-2; possible D gene TRBD1, 5 bases. This CDR3 comprises 13 residues. Germline lookup yields CDR1 SQVTM and CDR2 ANQGSEA. Trimming removed 4 bases from V and 4 bases from J, with 10 bases in between. The CDR3 DNA sequence: TGCAGCGTTGCCGGCAGGGCCACCGGGGAGCTGTTTTTT. Translated, it gives CSVAGRATGELFF.

V usage is TRBV7-9 and J usage is TRBJ2-7, with D possibly called TRBD1 or TRBD2 (5 bases each). Deletions cut 5 bases from V and 4 bases from J, with 9 bases between. Germline-derived CDR1 and CDR2 are SEHNR and FQNEAQ (reference sequence). The CDR3 is made up of 12 amino acids. The CDR3 DNA is TGTGCCAGCAGCGGGGACGGTTACGAGCAGTACTTC. As protein: CASSGDGYEQYF. The full variable domain, completed using reference TRBV7-9 and TRBJ2-7, is DTGVSQNPRHKITKRGQNVTFRCDPISEHNRLYWYRQTLGQGPEFLTYFQNEAQLEKSRLLSDRFSAERPKGSFSTLEIQRTEQGDSAMYLCASSGDGYEQYFGPGTRLTVT.